Below, one T cell receptor beta chain is given with its context. The sample originates from a study of blood T cell repertoires in COVID-19. Data came from immunoSEQ multiplex PCR; TCRdb stores just in-frame clones and leaves some out. Counted here are around 58,000 clones, around 93% occurring once; the ten biggest clones make up about 7.3%. The germline CDR1 and CDR2 sequences are SNHLY and FYNNEI. Trimming removed 5 bases from V and 3 bases from J; junction bases left unmatched: 5. There are 15 residues in the CDR3. The gene calls are TRBV2 and TRBJ1-4; the match to TRBD1 covers 8 bases. This TCR was sampled from a woman aged 55-75 years with active or convalescent COVID-19. The sequenced sample was peripheral blood. CDR3 nucleotides: TGTGCCAGCAGTAATCAGGGGGCCCCTAATGAAAAACTGTTTTTT. As protein: CASSNQGAPNEKLFF.